The 17 T cell receptor beta chains below all came from one sample that was sequenced in a study of response to subunit inactivated influenza vaccine. TCRdb processed the RT-PCR reads anew with MiXCR; each CDR3 protein has one entry. The table has around 180,000 distinct CDR3 sequences, about 10% seen once. Sequences were derived from non-naive T cells sorted from PBMCs, sampled on the day of vaccination. The receptors stem from a man between 45 and 60 years old who received an inactivated influenza vaccine.

This clonotype was picked up many times. This chain joins TRBV5-8 and TRBJ2-2; 7 bases are shared with TRBD1. J was trimmed by 4 bases and V by 2 bases; bases with no gene match: 2. Germline CDR1 is SGHTS and CDR2 is YDEGEE. The CDR3 loop spans 14 amino acids. For the CDR3, the DNA is TGTGCCAGCAGCTTCGGGACAGTCACCGGGGAGCTGTTTTTT. Protein: CASSFGTVTGELFF.

V gene TRBV20-1 combines with J gene TRBJ2-7, with D tentatively TRBD2 (6 bases). Trimming cost V 2 bases and J 3 bases, with 11 bases left between them. Germline V gives CDR1 DFQATT, CDR2 SNEGSKA (reference sequence). The CDR3 is made up of 13 amino acids. DNA for the CDR3: TGCAGTGCTAGACCCGTGACTAGCTACGAGCAGTACTTC. Translation: CSARPVTSYEQYF.

This clonotype was found a few times. The CDR3 DNA reads as TGTGCCAGCAGTTACCGACAGGGGTGGAGCGAGCAGTACTTC. It specifies CASSYRQGWSEQYF. This rearrangement joins TRBV6-5 to TRBJ2-7; 8 nucleotides align to TRBD1. The germline CDR1 and CDR2 sequences are MNHEY and SVGAGI. The CDR3 has 14 residues. V shed 2 bases, J shed 6 bases, and the junction held 6 bases outside the gene matches.

The chain combines TRBV7-3 with TRBJ2-3, with 9 positions matching TRBD2. The germline gives CDR1 SGHTA, CDR2 FQGTGA. V shed 8 bases and J 2 bases; nucleotides not matched to a gene: 5. The CDR3 contains 14 residues. The CDR3 is CASGAGGPTDTQYF. The CDR3 region has the DNA TGTGCCAGCGGGGCGGGAGGGCCCACAGATACGCAGTATTTT. Full variable domain (remainder filled in from reference TRBV7-3 and TRBJ2-3): GAGVSQTPSNKVTEKGKYVELRCDPISGHTALYWYRQSLGQGPEFLIYFQGTGAADDSGLPNDRFFAVRPEGSVSTLKIQRTERGDSAVYLCASGAGGPTDTQYFGPGTRLTVL.

V usage is TRBV28 and J usage is TRBJ1-2; D gene ambiguous. CDR3 size: 14 residues. V lost 1 base to trimming and J lost 4 bases, with 10 bases between them. Germline CDR1 reads MDHEN; CDR2 reads SYDVKM. The CDR3 DNA reads as TGTGCCAGCAGTTTATACAAGCGAACCTATGGCTACACCTTC. This translates into CASSLYKRTYGYTF.

CDR3 nucleotides: TGTGCCAGCAGCTTAGTTAGCGGAAGCCAAGAGACCCAGTACTTC. It specifies CASSLVSGSQETQYF. This chain uses TRBV7-6 with TRBJ2-5, with D maybe TRBD2 (6 bases). The V end was cut by 1 base, the J end by 1 base, with 10 bases between. CDR3 length equals 15 residues. The germline gives CDR1 SGHVS, CDR2 FNYEAQ.

The CDR3 bases are TGTGCCAGCACGGTGGGGGATTTCCGTGAGCAGTTCTTC. It specifies CASTVGDFREQFF. The chain is built from TRBV2 and TRBJ2-1; D tentatively fits TRBD1 or TRBD2 (5 bases each). V shed 7 bases and J shed 9 bases, with 16 bases lying between them. CDR1 SNHLY and CDR2 FYNNEI come from the germline V gene. CDR3 length: 13 amino acids.

At least ten counts were recorded for this clonotype. The rearrangement uses TRBV12-3 or TRBV12-4 and TRBJ1-6; D possibly corresponds to TRBD1 (6 bases). Deletions cut 1 base from V and 7 bases from J, with 8 bases between. The CDR3 is 14 residues long. CDR3 coding DNA: TGTGCCAGCAGTTTAGGGGGACAAAATTCACCCCTCCACTTT. It encodes CASSLGGQNSPLHF.

This clonotype showed up just a few times. The chain has TRBV7-2 and TRBJ1-5; D perhaps matches TRBD1 (5 bases). V was clipped by 10 bases and J by 5 bases, with 15 bases between them. This CDR3 contains 13 residues. Germline values: CDR1 SGHTA, CDR2 FQGNSA. The CDR3 DNA follows: TGTGCCACCGGAATTGGCAGGGATCAGCCCCAGCATTTT. Translating gives CATGIGRDQPQHF.

This clonotype has at least ten counts. The gene calls are TRBV28 and TRBJ2-1, with D unresolved. The CDR3 is made up of 13 amino acids. V was cut by 3 bases and J by 5 bases, with 8 bases left in between. From germline, CDR1 is MDHEN and CDR2 SYDVKM. DNA of the CDR3: TGTGCCAGCAGTTTCCTCGCCCACAATGAGCAGTTCTTC. The encoded protein is CASSFLAHNEQFF.

This clonotype was seen many times. The gene calls are TRBV15 and TRBJ2-7; no clear D. V shed 3 bases and J shed 1 base, with 7 bases lying between them. This CDR3 is built from 13 residues. Germline values: CDR1 LNHNV, CDR2 YYDKDF (reference sequence). CDR3 DNA sequence: TGTGCCACCAGCAGGGACGTTTCCTACGAGCAGTACTTC. This gives the protein CATSRDVSYEQYF. The entire variable domain, with the rest obtained from reference TRBV15 and TRBJ2-7, is as follows: DAMVIQNPRYQVTQFGKPVTLSCSQTLNHNVMYWYQQKSSQAPKLLFHYYDKDFNNEADTPDNFQSRRPNTSFCFLDIRSPGLGDTAMYLCATSRDVSYEQYFGPGTRLTVT.

This rearrangement joins TRBV6-6 to TRBJ2-7; 7 bases are a match to TRBD1. Germline assignment: CDR1 MNHNY and CDR2 SVGAGI (reference sequence). This CDR3 contains 13 residues. V dropped 5 bases and J dropped 6; count of bases not matched to a gene: 7. The CDR3 nucleotides read TGTGCCAGCAGTACCGGGACAGTCTCCGAGCAGTACTTC. This translates into CASSTGTVSEQYF.

This clonotype has just a few counts. The CDR3: CASSLGTGYTDTQYF. The CDR3 region has the DNA TGCGCCAGCAGCTTGGGGACAGGCTACACAGATACGCAGTATTTT. This chain connects TRBV5-1 to TRBJ2-3, with 7 bases lining up with TRBD1. V gave up 0 bases and J gave up 2 bases; unmatched junction bases: 3. Germline V lookup: CDR1 SGHRS, CDR2 YFSETQ. This CDR3 has 15 amino acids.

In its sample, this clonotype was seen many times. As DNA, the CDR3 is TGTGCCAGCAGTTATCTTGAGACCCAGTACTTC. Amino acids: CASSYLETQYF. J is TRBJ2-5 and V is TRBV6-6; D is uncertain. The CDR3 consists of 11 residues. V was clipped by 3 bases and J by 5 bases, with 4 bases between them. Germline lookup yields CDR1 MNHNY and CDR2 SVGAGI (reference sequence).

The chain recombines TRBV20-1 with TRBJ2-5; TRBD2 matches at 10 bases. CDR3 size: 15 residues. Per the germline V gene, CDR1 is DFQATT and CDR2 is SNEGSKA (reference sequence). V gave up 3 bases and J gave up 2 bases; unmatched junction bases: 6. CDR3 coding DNA: TGCAGTGCTAGTTCTAGCGGGAGACTACAAGAGACCCAGTACTTC. Translating it yields CSASSSGRLQETQYF.

This chain links TRBV6-1 with TRBJ2-7; 7 nucleotides line up with TRBD1. Germline trimming cut 6 bases from V and 3 bases from J; bases unmatched to any gene: 11. CDR1 MNHNS and CDR2 SASEGT come from the germline V gene. CDR3 length equals 15 residues. This CDR3 reads CASRVTGDRLYEQYF. In nucleotides, the CDR3 is TGTGCCAGCAGAGTCACAGGGGACCGTCTCTACGAGCAGTACTTC.

The chain employs TRBV6-1 and TRBJ2-1; 9 bases align to TRBD2. Germline V CDR1 and CDR2: MNHNS, SASEGT. There are 19 residues in the CDR3. Trimming at V came to 6 bases and at J to 0 bases, leaving 15 bases not matched to a gene. The CDR3 coding sequence is TGTGCCAGCAGCCCCGGGATAGCGGGGGCCTCCTACTCCTACAATGAGCAGTTCTTC. Encoded protein: CASSPGIAGASYSYNEQFF.